This T cell receptor (beta chain) derives from a study of blood T cells in healthy people across ages. This clonotype was seen repeatedly, ten times or more. A sample-barcoded 5' primer and a J-beta primer mix were used in a second PCR of about 7 to 12 cycles. MiXCR, applied by TCRdb to the 5' RACE reads, yields one record per CDR3 protein. This repertoire shows 600,000 or so distinct CDR3 sequences, under 30% found once; its top ten account for about a sixth. Germline CDR1 SGHRS, CDR2 YFSETQ. The ends lost 1 base at V and 3 bases at J; junction bases unmatched: 2. The CDR3 has 15 residues. The chain combines TRBV5-1 with TRBJ2-3, with 10 bases identical to TRBD2. This receptor was obtained from a woman aged 80 or over in good health. The sample taken for sequencing was blood. CDR3 in DNA: TGCGCCAGCAGCTTGAGCGGGGGGGCGACAGATACGCAGTATTTT. Its protein product is CASSLSGGATDTQYF.